This entry is about one TCR beta chain. Its specificity is not known. This specimen belongs to a study of OX40 agonist ivuxolimab in advanced cancers. Regarding the study as a whole: Mean expanded clone counts were higher in CD8+ than CD4+ T cells. CD4+ and CD8+ T cells in blood underwent clonal expansion by week 6 at 0.1 to 3.0 mg/kg. Clonal expansion was among the lowest in partial responders at 0.1-3.0 mg/kg, especially CD8+.

The CDR3 totals 11 residues. Germline loops: CDR1 SGHAT, CDR2 FQNNGV. Trimming stripped 0 bases from V and 10 bases from J, with 7 bases between. Clones were read by immunoSEQ multiplex PCR, and TCRdb kept only the in-frame ones, dropping some. Of about 59,000 clones listed, about 90% are singletons. The receptor was derived from an adult with an advanced solid tumor such as melanoma, head and neck, liver or kidney cancer. The chain combines TRBV11-2 with TRBJ2-7; D gene uncertain. This sample comprised CD4+ or CD8+ T cells sorted from blood, obtained in a trial of the OX40 agonist ivuxolimab. The CDR3 sequence: CASSLERDQYF. Written as DNA, the CDR3 is TGTGCCAGCAGCTTAGAGAGAGACCAGTACTTC.